This T cell receptor (beta chain) derives from a study of cytomegalovirus exposure and HLA in healthy donors. The study ran its PCR with 60 Vbeta and 13 Jbeta primers. Libraries were prepared by immunoSEQ multiplex PCR; TCRdb keeps only in-frame clonotypes and omits some of them. The sample records about 130,000 clones, 75% to 85% being singletons. Trimming cost V 8 bases and J 3 bases; bases outside gene matches: 3. The germline V gene has CDR1 MNHEY and CDR2 SVGAGI. This CDR3 is 13 amino acids long. Sequencing input: PBMCs. This clonotype was obtained from a man aged 50-60 years in good health and CMV-seronegative. This chain connects TRBV6-5 to TRBJ2-1; TRBD1 agrees at 8 bases. The CDR3 region is CASRTGYYNEQFF. In DNA form, the CDR3 reads TGTGCCAGCCGGACAGGGTACTACAATGAGCAGTTCTTC.